This is a list of T cell receptor beta chains from one sample in a study of CD8 T cells in ankylosing spondylitis. TCRdb re-analysed the 5' RACE reads in MiXCR, keeping a single row per CDR3 protein. The sample consists of hundreds of thousands of distinct CDR3 sequences, less than 25% of them appearing once. Source material: blood, either unsorted or a sorted T cell fraction (not recorded which). All receptors derive from a female donor with ankylosing spondylitis or in good health (not recorded which). The CDR3 runs from the conserved cysteine through the conserved F or W. A clone size is listed for some rows: how often the clone was seen (once, few, many), or a class if it is expanded.

V gene	J gene	clone size	CDR3 protein
TRBV6-2/TRBV6-3	TRBJ2-1	few	CASSYRAGVNEQFF
TRBV29-1	TRBJ1-4	.	CSVDDRGQEKLFF
TRBV5-1	TRBJ2-5	.	CASSLGLGRSETQYF
TRBV28	TRBJ1-2	.	CASSLSRDYGYTF
TRBV6-5	TRBJ2-1	.	CASSYSKPSGRAWEQFF
TRBV10-3	TRBJ2-1	few	CAISDTDYNEQFF
TRBV20-1	TRBJ2-1	.	CSARTGRLIYNEQFF
TRBV27	TRBJ2-7	once	CASSLRTSGIYEQYF
TRBV3-1	TRBJ2-1	.	CASSQEAYNEQFF
TRBV5-1	TRBJ1-1	.	CASSLRSGGRGTEAFF
TRBV19	TRBJ1-2	few	CASRGQGRGYTF
TRBV29-1	TRBJ1-1	few	CSASEGESEAFF
TRBV6-1	TRBJ2-5	.	CASSGPAWMGETQYF
TRBV29-1	TRBJ2-7	few	CSVEGAGGPYEQYF
TRBV3-1	TRBJ2-1	many	CASSRSGSRYNEQFF
TRBV20-1	TRBJ2-7	many	CSASSGRAYEQYF
TRBV6-5	TRBJ1-6	few	CASSYSGAPLHF
TRBV7-9	TRBJ2-1	.	CASSLEGLAGERQFF
TRBV29-1	TRBJ2-5	.	CSARTSGRETQYF
TRBV4-3	TRBJ2-6	few	CASSQHLSGANVLTF
TRBV6-6	TRBJ2-3	many	CASCKGTDTQYF
TRBV21-1	TRBJ2-7	.	CASSQGDEQYF
TRBV11-2	TRBJ2-3	few	CASSVLALLAGPSTDTQYF
TRBV29-1	TRBJ2-5	many	CSVEWGGETQYF
TRBV7-2	TRBJ1-2	many	CASSFTGSRYGYTF